One sample yielded the 2 T cell receptor beta chains listed below, sequenced in a study of cytomegalovirus exposure and HLA in healthy donors. A multiplex PCR was run with 60 Vbeta primers and 13 Jbeta primers. Produced via immunoSEQ multiplex PCR; TCRdb's table is partial and in-frame only. The table includes 50,000 to 80,000 clones, over 70% detected once. Sequencing was performed on PBMCs. All receptors derive from a male donor in good health and CMV-seropositive.

J is TRBJ1-1 and V is TRBV16; the D gene is possibly TRBD1 (6 bases). The CDR3 is 13 residues long. Germline values: CDR1 KGHSY, CDR2 FQNENV. Trimming cost V 4 bases and J 0 bases, with 6 bases left between them. This CDR3 is CASSRTVNTEAFF. DNA of the CDR3: TGTGCCAGCAGCCGGACAGTGAACACTGAAGCTTTCTTT. The entire variable domain, with the rest obtained from reference TRBV16 and TRBJ1-1, is as follows: GEEVAQTPKHLVRGEGQKAKLYCAPIKGHSYVFWYQQVLKNEFKFLISFQNENVFDETGMPKERFSAKCLPNSPCSLEIQATKLEDSAVYFCASSRTVNTEAFFGQGTRLTVV.

The chain joins TRBV7-3 to TRBJ1-6, with D tentatively TRBD1 (5 bases). The CDR3 loop spans 13 amino acids. Germline V CDR1 and CDR2: SGHTA, FQGTGA. Trimming took 4 bases from V and 7 from J, leaving 8 bases between them. The CDR3 here is CASSSRQNSPLHF. As DNA, the CDR3 is TGTGCCAGCAGCTCCCGACAGAATTCACCCCTCCACTTT.